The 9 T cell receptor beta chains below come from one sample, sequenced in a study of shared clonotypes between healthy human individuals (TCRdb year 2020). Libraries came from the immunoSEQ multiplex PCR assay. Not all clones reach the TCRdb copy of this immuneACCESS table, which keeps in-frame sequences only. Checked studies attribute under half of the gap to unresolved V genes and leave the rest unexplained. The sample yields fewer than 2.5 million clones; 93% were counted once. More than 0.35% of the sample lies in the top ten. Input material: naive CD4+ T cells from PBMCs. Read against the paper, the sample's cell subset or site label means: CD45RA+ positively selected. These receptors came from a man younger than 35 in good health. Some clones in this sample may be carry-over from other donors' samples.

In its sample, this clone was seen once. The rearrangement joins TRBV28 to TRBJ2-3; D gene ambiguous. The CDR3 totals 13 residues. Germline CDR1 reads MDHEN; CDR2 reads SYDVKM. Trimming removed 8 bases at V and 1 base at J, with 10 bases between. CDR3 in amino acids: CASQSAGTDTQYF. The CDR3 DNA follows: TGTGCCAGCCAAAGCGCAGGCACAGATACGCAGTATTTT.

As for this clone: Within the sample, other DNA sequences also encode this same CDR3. The CDR3 protein is CSARVKETQYF. The CDR3 nucleotides read TGCAGTGCTAGAGTTAAAGAGACCCAGTACTTC. V and J are TRBV20-1 and TRBJ2-5; unclear D gene. CDR1 DFQATT and CDR2 SNEGSKA come from the germline V gene (reference sequence). V was trimmed by 1 base and J by 3 bases, leaving 3 bases between them. The CDR3 loop spans 11 amino acids.

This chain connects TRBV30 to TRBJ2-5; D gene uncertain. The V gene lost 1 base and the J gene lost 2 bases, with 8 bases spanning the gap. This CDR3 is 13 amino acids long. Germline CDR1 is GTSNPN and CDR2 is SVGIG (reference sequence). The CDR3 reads CAWSGQEQETQYF. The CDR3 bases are TGTGCCTGGAGTGGGCAGGAGCAAGAGACCCAGTACTTC.

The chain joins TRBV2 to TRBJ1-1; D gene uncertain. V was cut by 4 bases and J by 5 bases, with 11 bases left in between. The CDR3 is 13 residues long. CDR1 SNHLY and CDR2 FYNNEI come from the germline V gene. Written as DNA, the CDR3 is TGTGCCAGCAGTGGGCCTCTGGGTACTGAAGCTTTCTTT. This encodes CASSGPLGTEAFF. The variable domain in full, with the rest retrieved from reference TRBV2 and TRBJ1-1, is EPEVTQTPSHQVTQMGQEVILRCVPISNHLYFYWYRQILGQKVEFLVSFYNNEISEKSEIFDDQFSVERPDGSNFTLKIRSTKLEDSAMYFCASSGPLGTEAFFGQGTRLTVV.

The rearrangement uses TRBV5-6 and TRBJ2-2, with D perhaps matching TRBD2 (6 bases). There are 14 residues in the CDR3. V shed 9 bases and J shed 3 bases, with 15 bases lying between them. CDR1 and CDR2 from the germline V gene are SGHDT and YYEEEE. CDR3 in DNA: TGTGCCACCGGATCCGCGGGATACACCGGGGAGCTGTTTTTT. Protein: CATGSAGYTGELFF.

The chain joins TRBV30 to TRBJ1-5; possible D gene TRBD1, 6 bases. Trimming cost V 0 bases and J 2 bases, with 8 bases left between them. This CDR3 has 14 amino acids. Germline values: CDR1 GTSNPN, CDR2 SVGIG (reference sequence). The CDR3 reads CAWSVPGGNQPQHF. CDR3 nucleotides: TGTGCCTGGAGTGTACCAGGGGGCAATCAGCCCCAGCATTTT.

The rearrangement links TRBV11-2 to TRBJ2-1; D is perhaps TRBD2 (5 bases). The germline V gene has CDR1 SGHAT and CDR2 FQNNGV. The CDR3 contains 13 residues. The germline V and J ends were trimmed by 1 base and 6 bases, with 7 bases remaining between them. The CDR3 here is CASSLGEGNEQFF. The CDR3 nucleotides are TGTGCCAGCAGCTTAGGAGAGGGCAATGAGCAGTTCTTC.

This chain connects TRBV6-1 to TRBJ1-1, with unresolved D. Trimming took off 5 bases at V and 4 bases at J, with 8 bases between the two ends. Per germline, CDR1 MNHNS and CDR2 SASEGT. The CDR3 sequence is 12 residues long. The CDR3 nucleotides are TGTGCCAGCAGTAGAGTTAGCACTGAAGCTTTCTTT. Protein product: CASSRVSTEAFF.

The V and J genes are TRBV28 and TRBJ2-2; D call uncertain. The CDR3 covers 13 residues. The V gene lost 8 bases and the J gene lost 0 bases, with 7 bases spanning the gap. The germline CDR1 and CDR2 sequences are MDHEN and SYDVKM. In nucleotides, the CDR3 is TGTGCCAGCGGCCACCCGAACACCGGGGAGCTGTTTTTT. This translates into CASGHPNTGELFF.